This TCR beta chain was found in a study of T cells in Graves' hyperthyroidism and ophthalmopathy (dated by TCRdb to the late 2010s). For the study in its entirety: Peripheral blood was collected at initial diagnosis, before any treatment. To identify distinguishing TCR V-J signatures, a discovery cohort of about a hundred patients was used, comprising 43 with Graves' ophthalmopathy and some 60 with stable Graves' hyperthyroidism. Whether ophthalmopathy could be predicted prospectively was tested in an independent validation cohort made up of approximately 19 hyperthyroidism patients plus 17 patients who later progressed to ophthalmopathy. The 85 to 100 discovery patients were randomly split 7:3 into training and test sets. The study also compared thyroid tissue and blood T-cell repertoires from a handful of Graves' hyperthyroidism patients. After blood sampling, hyperthyroidism patients were treated with methimazole at a starting dose of 30 mg daily, and ophthalmopathy patients were treated with high-dose intravenous methylprednisolone. The paper reports TCR Vbeta CDR3 sequencing of over 120 peripheral blood samples: 43 ophthalmopathy, 70 to 85 hyperthyroidism and roughly 17 progressor patients.

The TCR beta CDR3 regions were amplified from the RNA transcripts. A first-round RT-PCR of the TCR CDR3 used the HTBI primer set with the Qiagen OneStep RT-PCR kit. Libraries were constructed in a second round of multiplex PCR, after which size selection and purification were carried out. Libraries were sequenced paired-end with 100 bp reads on an Illumina HiSeq2000. The study's processing was this. SOAPnuke was used to process the raw data, throwing out any read that contained adapters or uncalled bases, had a mean Phred below 15, or lacked an exact constant-primer or identifier match. COPE v1.2.5 was used to merge the high-quality paired reads, and each unique nucleotide sequence was defined as a clonotype. Clonotypes were aligned to IMGT TRBV, TRBD and TRBJ reference segments using MiTCR v1.1. The analysis was restricted to V-J combinations with a frequency above 0.0001, which together covered about 99% of the repertoires. A TCS score was defined as the ratio between F50 (clonal expansion) and ExV (chaos), using BLOSUM62-based TCRdist between CDR3 peptides within each V-J. Welch's t-statistics and random forest reduced roughly 500 V-J features to under 15, which were used in a naive Bayes classifier (R e1071). In TCRdb, the public reads were trimmed at Q25 with fastp and aligned with MiXCR, with productive beta chains retained. Each entry is one CDR3 protein sequence, shown with its most common DNA and genes. TCRdb's processing, not the study's, gives the V and J calls here. The sample table holds about 480,000 distinct CDR3 sequences, of which approximately 15% were seen once. The ten largest clones capture around 17% of the sample.

The CDR3 numbers 13 residues from cysteine through phenylalanine. The entry retains the CDR3 DNA only, 39 bases that are in frame from base 1. Trimming leaves V shorter by 4 bases and J shorter by 2 bases, with the junction holding 0 bases beyond the gene matches. In the germline V gene, CDR1 corresponds to SQVTM and CDR2 to ANQGSEA. Graves' hyperthyroidism was defined as stable when no progression to ophthalmopathy occurred over 18 months of follow-up. Hyperthyroidism patients were aged 18 to 65 years and newly diagnosed, with disease duration of less than 2 months. The study excluded patients with uncontrolled infections, other autoimmune diseases, pregnancy or lactation. Diagnoses were established on the basis of clinical symptoms, serum thyroxine and TRAb, thyroid ultrasound, and orbital computed tomography. PBMCs were isolated from approximately 10 ml of fresh peripheral blood by Ficoll-Paque density gradient centrifugation. Total RNA was extracted with Trizol reagent, and quality was checked on an Agilent 2100 Bioanalyzer.

What the authors observed across the whole study: No statistical method was used to fix the sample size in advance, and group allocation was not hidden from the investigators. A 13 V-J signature model separated ophthalmopathy from stable hyperthyroidism, with 87.88% sensitivity and 81.08% specificity in cross-validation and 80%/75% in testing. Most expanded thyroid clonotypes (frequency above 0.001) were also found in blood, which suggests that blood repertoires may mirror thyroid immune responses. During validation, the model predicted progression to ophthalmopathy a median of around 6 months ahead of onset, with roughly 65% sensitivity and 72.22% specificity.

This clonotype has a handful of counts. Its binding antigen is unknown. Base qualities were left out, and no much larger clone turns up one base away. The specimen was blood. This chain is built from TRBV29-1 and TRBJ1-1, and 11 bases in between align with TRBD1. This TCR was recovered from a woman aged 18-29 years with Graves' hyperthyroidism. The nucleotides read TGCAGCGTTGGGACAGGGGGCAACACTGAAGCTTTCTTT. It translates to CSVGTGGNTEAFF.